Here is one T cell receptor (beta chain) with its context. What it binds is not known. These data originate in a study of neoadjuvant anti-PD-1 for oral cavity cancer. The method was immunoSEQ multiplex PCR; TCRdb's version includes in-frame clones alone and lacks a portion of them. The table shows 11,000 to 15,000 clones, with roughly three fifths occurring only once. Germline-derived CDR1 and CDR2 are LGHNT and FRNRAP. With 0 bases removed from V and 4 bases from J, the gap between germline ends came to 13 bases. The CDR3 extends over 16 amino acids. The study's findings and limits: After neoadjuvant nivolumab, PBMC T cell clonality was significantly higher in non-responders than responders. Treg/Th17 ratio rose with pretreatment blood and fell with post-treatment tumor TCRbeta clonality.

This clonotype was sampled from a person between 40 and 79 years old with oral cavity squamous cell carcinoma. Sample: PBMCs, taken before nivolumab (anti-PD-1) treatment. This chain joins TRBV12-5 and TRBJ1-5; D is unclear. The CDR3 nucleotides read TGTGCTAGTGGTTTGGTAATCGGGGTGCGAAATCAGCCCCAGCATTTT. Amino acid sequence: CASGLVIGVRNQPQHF.